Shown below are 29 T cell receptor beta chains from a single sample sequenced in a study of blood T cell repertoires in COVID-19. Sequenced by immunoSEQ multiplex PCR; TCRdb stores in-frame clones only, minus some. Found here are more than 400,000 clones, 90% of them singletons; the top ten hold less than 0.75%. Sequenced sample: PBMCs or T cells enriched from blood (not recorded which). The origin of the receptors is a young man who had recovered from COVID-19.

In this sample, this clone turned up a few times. CDR3 region: CASSDALNTEAFF. The CDR3, as DNA: TGTGCCAGCAGTGACGCGCTGAACACTGAAGCTTTCTTT. V is TRBV2 and J is TRBJ1-1, with D unclear. CDR3 length equals 13 residues. The V end lost 3 bases, the J end lost 0 bases, and 5 bases lay between the germline ends. Germline CDR1 and CDR2: SNHLY and FYNNEI. The whole variable domain, filled in from reference TRBV2 and TRBJ1-1, reads EPEVTQTPSHQVTQMGQEVILRCVPISNHLYFYWYRQILGQKVEFLVSFYNNEISEKSEIFDDQFSVERPDGSNFTLKIRSTKLEDSAMYFCASSDALNTEAFFGQGTRLTVV.

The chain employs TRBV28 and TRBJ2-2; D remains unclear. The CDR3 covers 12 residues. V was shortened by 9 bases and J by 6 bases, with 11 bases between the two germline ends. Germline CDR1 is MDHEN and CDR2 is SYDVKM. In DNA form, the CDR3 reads TGTGCCAGTCGACACAACCCCGGGGAGCTGTTTTTT. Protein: CASRHNPGELFF.

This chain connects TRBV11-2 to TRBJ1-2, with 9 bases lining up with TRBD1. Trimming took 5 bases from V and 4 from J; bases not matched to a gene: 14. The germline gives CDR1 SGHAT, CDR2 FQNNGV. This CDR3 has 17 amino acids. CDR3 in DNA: TGTGCCAGCAGCCTCGACAGGGGGACCTTAACGGCCTATGGCTACACCTTC. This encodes CASSLDRGTLTAYGYTF. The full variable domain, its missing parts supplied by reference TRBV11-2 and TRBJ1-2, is EAGVAQSPRYKIIEKRQSVAFWCNPISGHATLYWYQQILGQGPKLLIQFQNNGVVDDSQLPKDRFSAERLKGVDSTLKIQPAKLEDSAVYLCASSLDRGTLTAYGYTFGSGTRLTVV.

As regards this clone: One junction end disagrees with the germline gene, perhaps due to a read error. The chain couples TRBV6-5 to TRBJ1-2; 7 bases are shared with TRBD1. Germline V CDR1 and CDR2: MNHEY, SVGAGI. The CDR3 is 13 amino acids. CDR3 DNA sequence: TGTGCCAGCAGTTACGGAGTCACAGGGGCCAGCTTCTTC. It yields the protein CASSYGVTGASFF.

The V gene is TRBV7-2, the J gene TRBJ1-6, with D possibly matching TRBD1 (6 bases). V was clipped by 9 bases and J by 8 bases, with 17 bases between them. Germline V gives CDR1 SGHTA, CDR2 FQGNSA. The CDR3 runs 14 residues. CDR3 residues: CASGLYRVDSPLHF. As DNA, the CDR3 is TGTGCCAGTGGACTCTACAGGGTTGATTCACCCCTCCACTTT.

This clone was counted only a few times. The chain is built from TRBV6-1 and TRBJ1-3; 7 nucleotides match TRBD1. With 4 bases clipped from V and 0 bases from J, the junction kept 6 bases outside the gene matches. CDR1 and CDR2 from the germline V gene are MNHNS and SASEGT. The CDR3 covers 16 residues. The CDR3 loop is CASSATGSGSGNTIYF. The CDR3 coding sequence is TGTGCCAGCAGTGCGACAGGGTCAGGCTCTGGAAACACCATATATTTT.

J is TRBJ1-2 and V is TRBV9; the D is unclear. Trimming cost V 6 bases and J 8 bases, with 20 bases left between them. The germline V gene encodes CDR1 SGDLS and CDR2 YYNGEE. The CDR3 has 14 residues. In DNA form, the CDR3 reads TGTGCCAGCACCCCCAACCCAGAGGGAGAAGGCTACACCTTC. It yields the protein CASTPNPEGEGYTF.

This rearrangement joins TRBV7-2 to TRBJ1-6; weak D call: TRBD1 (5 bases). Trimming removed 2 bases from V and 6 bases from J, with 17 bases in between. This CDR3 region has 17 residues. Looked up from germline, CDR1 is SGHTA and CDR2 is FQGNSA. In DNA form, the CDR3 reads TGTGCCAGCAGCTTATTACGGGGGAGCAACCCTAATTCACCCCTCCACTTT. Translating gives CASSLLRGSNPNSPLHF.

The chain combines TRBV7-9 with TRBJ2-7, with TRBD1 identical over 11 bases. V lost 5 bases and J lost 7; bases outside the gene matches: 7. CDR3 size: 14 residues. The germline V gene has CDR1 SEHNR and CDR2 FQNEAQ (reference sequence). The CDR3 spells CASSPPDRGQEQYF. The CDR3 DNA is TGTGCCAGCAGCCCCCCGGACAGGGGGCAGGAGCAGTACTTC. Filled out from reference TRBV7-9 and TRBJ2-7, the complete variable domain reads DTGVSQNPRHKITKRGQNVTFRCDPISEHNRLYWYRQTLGQGPEFLTYFQNEAQLEKSRLLSDRFSAERPKGSFSTLEIQRTEQGDSAMYLCASSPPDRGQEQYFGPGTRLTVT.

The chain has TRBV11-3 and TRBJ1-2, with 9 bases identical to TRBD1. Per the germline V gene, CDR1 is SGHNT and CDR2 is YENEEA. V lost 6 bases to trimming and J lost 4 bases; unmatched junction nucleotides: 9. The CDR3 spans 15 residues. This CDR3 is CASSLGQGSSYGYTF. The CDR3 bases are TGTGCCAGCAGTTTGGGACAGGGCTCTAGCTATGGCTACACCTTC.

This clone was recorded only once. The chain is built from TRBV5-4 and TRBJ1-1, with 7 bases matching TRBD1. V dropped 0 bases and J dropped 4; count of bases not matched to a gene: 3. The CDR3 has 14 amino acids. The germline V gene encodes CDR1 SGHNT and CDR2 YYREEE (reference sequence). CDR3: CASSLERDSTEAFF. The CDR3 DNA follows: TGTGCCAGCAGCTTGGAGAGGGACAGCACTGAAGCTTTCTTT.

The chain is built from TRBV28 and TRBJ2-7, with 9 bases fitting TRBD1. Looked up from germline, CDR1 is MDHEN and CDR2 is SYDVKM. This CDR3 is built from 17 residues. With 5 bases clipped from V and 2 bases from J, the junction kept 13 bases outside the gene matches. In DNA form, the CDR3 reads TGTGCCAGCAGTCCAATCCCGGGACAGGGTATCACCTACGAGCAGTACTTC. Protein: CASSPIPGQGITYEQYF.

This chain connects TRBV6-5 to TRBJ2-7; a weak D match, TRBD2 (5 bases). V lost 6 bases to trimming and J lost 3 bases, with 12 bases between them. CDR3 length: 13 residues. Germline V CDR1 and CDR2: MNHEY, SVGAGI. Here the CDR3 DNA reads TGTGCCAGCAGCCAAGTTCGGGGCTACGAGCAGTACTTC. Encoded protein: CASSQVRGYEQYF.

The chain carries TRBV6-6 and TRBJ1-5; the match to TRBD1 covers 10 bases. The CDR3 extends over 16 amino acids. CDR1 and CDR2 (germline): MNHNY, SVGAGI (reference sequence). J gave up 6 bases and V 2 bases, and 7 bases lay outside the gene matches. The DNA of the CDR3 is TGTGCCAGCAGTTACCCGTCGACAGGGGGCAGTCAGCCCCAGCATTTT. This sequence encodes CASSYPSTGGSQPQHF.

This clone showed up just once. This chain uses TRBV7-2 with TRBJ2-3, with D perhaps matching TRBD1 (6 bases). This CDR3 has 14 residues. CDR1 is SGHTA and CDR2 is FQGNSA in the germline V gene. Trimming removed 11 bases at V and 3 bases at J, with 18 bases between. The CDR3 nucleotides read TGTGCCGCGAAGGGGGAGCTGAATACAGATACGCAGTATTTT. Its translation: CAAKGELNTDTQYF.

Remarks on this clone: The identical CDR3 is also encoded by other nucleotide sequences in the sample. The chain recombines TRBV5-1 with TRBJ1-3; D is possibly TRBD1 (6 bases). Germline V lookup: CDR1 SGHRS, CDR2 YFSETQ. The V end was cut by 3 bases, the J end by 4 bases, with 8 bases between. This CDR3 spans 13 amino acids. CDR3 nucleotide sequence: TGCGCCAGCAGCTCAGGGGACGGAAACACCATATATTTT. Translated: CASSSGDGNTIYF. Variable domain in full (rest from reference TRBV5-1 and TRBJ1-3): KAGVTQTPRYLIKTRGQQVTLSCSPISGHRSVSWYQQTPGQGLQFLFEYFSETQRNKGNFPGRFSGRQFSNSRSEMNVSTLELGDSALYLCASSSGDGNTIYFGEGSWLTVV.

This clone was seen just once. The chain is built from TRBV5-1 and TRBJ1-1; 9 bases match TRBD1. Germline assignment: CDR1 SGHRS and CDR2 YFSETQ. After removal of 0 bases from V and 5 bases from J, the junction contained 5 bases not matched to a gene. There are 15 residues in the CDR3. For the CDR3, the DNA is TGCGCCAGCAGCTTGGGACAGGGGGTATGGACTGAAGCTTTCTTT. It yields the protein CASSLGQGVWTEAFF.

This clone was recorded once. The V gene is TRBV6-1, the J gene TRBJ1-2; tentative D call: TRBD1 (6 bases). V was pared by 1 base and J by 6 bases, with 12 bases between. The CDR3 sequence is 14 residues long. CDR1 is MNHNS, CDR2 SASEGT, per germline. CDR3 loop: CASSEGGTLNGYTF. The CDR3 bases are TGTGCCAGCAGTGAAGGGGGGACACTGAATGGCTACACCTTC.

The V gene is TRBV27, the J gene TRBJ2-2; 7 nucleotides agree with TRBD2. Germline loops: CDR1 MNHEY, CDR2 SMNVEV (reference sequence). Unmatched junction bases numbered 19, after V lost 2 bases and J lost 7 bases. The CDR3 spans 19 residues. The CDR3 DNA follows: TGTGCCAGCAGTTTACTGGGGTGGTACGGGGCGGGAGAATTCGGGGAGCTGTTTTTT. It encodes CASSLLGWYGAGEFGELFF.

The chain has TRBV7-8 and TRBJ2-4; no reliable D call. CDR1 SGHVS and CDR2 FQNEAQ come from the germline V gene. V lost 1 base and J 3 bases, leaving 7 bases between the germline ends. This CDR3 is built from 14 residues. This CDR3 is CASSLGPVKNIQYF. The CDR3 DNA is TGTGCCAGCAGCTTAGGTCCGGTCAAAAACATTCAGTACTTC. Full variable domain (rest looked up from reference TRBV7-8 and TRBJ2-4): GAGVSQSPRYKVAKRGQDVALRCDPISGHVSLFWYQQALGQGPEFLTYFQNEAQLDKSGLPSDRFFAERPEGSVSTLKIQRTQQEDSAVYLCASSLGPVKNIQYFGAGTRLSVL.

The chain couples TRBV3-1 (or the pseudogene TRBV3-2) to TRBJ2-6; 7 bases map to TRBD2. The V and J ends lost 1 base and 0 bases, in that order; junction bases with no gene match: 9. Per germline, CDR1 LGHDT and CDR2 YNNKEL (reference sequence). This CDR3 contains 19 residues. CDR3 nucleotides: TGTGCCAGCAGCCAAGGGAGACCGGGGGGTACCTCTGGGGCCAACGTCCTGACTTTC. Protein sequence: CASSQGRPGGTSGANVLTF.

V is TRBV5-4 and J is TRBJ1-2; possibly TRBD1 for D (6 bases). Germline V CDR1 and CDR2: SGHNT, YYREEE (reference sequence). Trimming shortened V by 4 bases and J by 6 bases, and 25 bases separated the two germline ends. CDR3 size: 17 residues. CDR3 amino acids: CASSEGVRQGIENGYTF. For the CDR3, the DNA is TGTGCCAGCAGCGAAGGCGTTCGGCAGGGGATAGAGAATGGCTACACCTTC.

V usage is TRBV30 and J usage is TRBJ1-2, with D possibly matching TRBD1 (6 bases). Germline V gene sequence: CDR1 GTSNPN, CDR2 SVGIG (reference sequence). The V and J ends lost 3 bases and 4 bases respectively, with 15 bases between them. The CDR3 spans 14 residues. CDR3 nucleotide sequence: TGTGCCTGGAGGGGACAACGGACCCCCTATGGCTACACCTTC. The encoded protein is CAWRGQRTPYGYTF.

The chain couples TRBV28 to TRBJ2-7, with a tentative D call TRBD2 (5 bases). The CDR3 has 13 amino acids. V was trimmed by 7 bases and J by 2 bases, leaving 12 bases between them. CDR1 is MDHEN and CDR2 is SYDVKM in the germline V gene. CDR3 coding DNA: TGTGCCAGCAATAGCGCGATTACCTACGAGCAGTACTTC. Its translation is CASNSAITYEQYF. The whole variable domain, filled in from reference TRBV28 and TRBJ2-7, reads DVKVTQSSRYLVKRTGEKVFLECVQDMDHENMFWYRQDPGLGLRLIYFSYDVKMKEKGDIPEGYSVSREKKERFSLILESASTNQTSMYLCASNSAITYEQYFGPGTRLTVT.

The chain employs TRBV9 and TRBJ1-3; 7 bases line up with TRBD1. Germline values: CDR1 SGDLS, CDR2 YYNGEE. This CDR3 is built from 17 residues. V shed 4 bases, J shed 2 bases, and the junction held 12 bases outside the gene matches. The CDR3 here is CASSPRLDRAPGNTIYF. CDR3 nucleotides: TGTGCCAGCAGCCCCCGACTCGACAGGGCGCCTGGAAACACCATATATTTT.

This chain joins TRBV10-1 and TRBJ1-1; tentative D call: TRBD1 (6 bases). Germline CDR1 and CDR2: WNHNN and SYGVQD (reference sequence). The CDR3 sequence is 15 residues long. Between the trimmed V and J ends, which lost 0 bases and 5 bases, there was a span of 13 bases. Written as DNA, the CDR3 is TGCGCCAGCAGTGAGTCGTGGGGGCTCGGAACTGAAGCTTTCTTT. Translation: CASSESWGLGTEAFF.

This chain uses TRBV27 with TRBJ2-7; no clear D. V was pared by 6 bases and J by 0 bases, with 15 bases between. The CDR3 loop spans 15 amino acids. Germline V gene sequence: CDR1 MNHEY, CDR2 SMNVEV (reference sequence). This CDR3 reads CASRLRGPSSYEQYF. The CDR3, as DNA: TGTGCCAGCAGGCTACGTGGGCCAAGCTCCTACGAGCAGTACTTC.

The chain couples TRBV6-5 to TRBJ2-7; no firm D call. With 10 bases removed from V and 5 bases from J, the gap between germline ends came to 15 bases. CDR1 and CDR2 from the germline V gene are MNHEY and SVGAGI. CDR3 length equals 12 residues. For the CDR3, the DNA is TGTGCCACCGCCCTGACTGACGACGAGCAGTACTTC. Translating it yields CATALTDDEQYF.

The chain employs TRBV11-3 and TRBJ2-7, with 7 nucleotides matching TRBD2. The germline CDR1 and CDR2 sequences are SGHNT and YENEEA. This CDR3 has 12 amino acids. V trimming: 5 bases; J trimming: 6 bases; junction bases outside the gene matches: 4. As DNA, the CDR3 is TGTGCCAGCAGCGAGGGAGGGCGCGAGCAGTACTTC. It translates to CASSEGGREQYF.